The 17 T cell receptor beta chains below were found in one sample sequenced in a study of blood T cell repertoires in COVID-19 (dated by TCRdb to the early 2020s). The library came from the immunoSEQ multiplex PCR assay. TCRdb holds this immuneACCESS table with in-frame rearrangements only. Some clones are missing; in checked studies, unresolved V genes explain under half, and the rest has no known cause. The sample table records about 120,000 clones; around three quarters of these occur just once. About 40% of the sample is taken by the ten largest. Input material: peripheral blood. The origin of the receptors is a middle-aged man with active or convalescent COVID-19.

A single count supports this clone. The chain recombines TRBV5-4 with TRBJ2-2; 11 bases align to TRBD2. The CDR3 runs to 17 residues. Germline V gene data show CDR1 as SGHNT and CDR2 as YYREEE (reference sequence). Unmatched junction bases numbered 7, after V lost 5 bases and J lost 1 base. The CDR3 loop reads CASSKDGLAGNTGELFF. In DNA, the CDR3 is TGTGCCAGCAGTAAAGACGGACTAGCGGGGAACACCGGGGAGCTGTTTTTT.

The CDR3 protein is CASGPLVAVYGYTF. DNA for the CDR3: TGTGCCAGCGGTCCGCTAGTGGCGGTCTATGGCTACACCTTC. V gene TRBV28 combines with J gene TRBJ1-2; D gene unclear. The V end was cut by 8 bases, the J end by 4 bases, with 17 bases between. The CDR3 totals 14 residues. The germline gives CDR1 MDHEN, CDR2 SYDVKM.

In its sample, this clone was seen once. The CDR3 DNA reads TGTGCCACCAGTGATCCGACGGGGGGCCCTGTGGGTGAGCAGTTCTTC. Its protein is CATSDPTGGPVGEQFF. The chain uses TRBV24-1 and TRBJ2-1, with D perhaps TRBD2 (7 bases). This CDR3 spans 16 amino acids. CDR1 is KGHDR, CDR2 SFDVKD, per germline. The ends were cut back, 3 bases at V and 9 bases at J, with 20 bases in the middle.

This clone appeared once. The chain links TRBV5-1 to TRBJ1-6; D gene ambiguous. The V gene lost 3 bases and the J gene lost 5 bases, with 18 bases spanning the gap. The CDR3 is 17 residues long. Per the germline V gene, CDR1 is SGHRS and CDR2 is YFSETQ. The CDR3 nucleotides read TGCGCCAGCAGCTCTGGTCGGGGTCCACGGAATAATTCACCCCTCCACTTT. Protein sequence: CASSSGRGPRNNSPLHF.

The chain has TRBV6-5 and TRBJ1-2; 9 bases are a match to TRBD1. The germline V gene has CDR1 MNHEY and CDR2 SVGAGI. This CDR3 is built from 12 residues. V shed 6 bases and J 8 bases; nucleotides not matched to a gene: 4. The CDR3 DNA reads as TGTGCCAGCAGCGGACAGGGGACGGGCTACACCTTC. Protein sequence: CASSGQGTGYTF.

J is TRBJ2-7 and V is TRBV7-9, with 7 bases matching TRBD2. The CDR3 contains 17 residues. The J segment lost 3 bases and the V segment lost 1 base, leaving 12 bases of the junction unmatched. Germline V gene data show CDR1 as SEHNR and CDR2 as FQNEAQ (reference sequence). CDR3 region: CASSLGTLMGGSYEQYF. The CDR3 DNA is TGTGCCAGCAGCTTAGGGACTTTGATGGGGGGGAGCTACGAGCAGTACTTC.

The V gene is TRBV11-3, the J gene TRBJ2-5; D might be TRBD2 (5 bases). The CDR3 consists of 12 residues. The V gene lost 5 bases and the J gene lost 7 bases, with 11 bases spanning the gap. Germline loops: CDR1 SGHNT, CDR2 YENEEA. The CDR3 DNA reads TGTGCCAGCAGCCTCGGAGGAGCGACCCAGTACTTC. Translation gives CASSLGGATQYF.

V is TRBV7-2 and J is TRBJ2-2, with a tentative D call TRBD1 (6 bases). This CDR3 is built from 14 residues. The V gene lost 3 bases and the J gene lost 4 bases, with 9 bases spanning the gap. Germline V gene data show CDR1 as SGHTA and CDR2 as FQGNSA. CDR3 loop: CASSFQQGTGELFF. The DNA of the CDR3 is TGTGCCAGCAGCTTCCAACAGGGCACCGGGGAGCTGTTTTTT.

V gene TRBV29-1 combines with J gene TRBJ1-1, with a weak D call TRBD1 (5 bases). V dropped 2 bases and J dropped 4 bases, with 8 bases sitting between them. Germline V gene lookup returns CDR1 SQVTM and CDR2 ANQGSEA. The CDR3 is made up of 12 amino acids. The CDR3 DNA follows: TGCAGCGTTGAAAGGGGCAGCACTGAAGCTTTCTTT. Amino acid sequence: CSVERGSTEAFF.

The rearrangement links TRBV29-1 to TRBJ2-7; 11 bases align to TRBD2. Germline V gene lookup returns CDR1 SQVTM and CDR2 ANQGSEA. V lost 6 bases, J lost 3 bases, and 4 bases stayed unmatched. The CDR3 runs to 13 residues. CDR3 loop: CSVPGTSGYEQYF. The CDR3 coding sequence is TGCAGCGTCCCCGGGACTAGCGGCTACGAGCAGTACTTC.

The gene calls are TRBV19 and TRBJ1-2; 11 bases line up with TRBD1. CDR1 LNHDA and CDR2 SQIVND come from the germline V gene (reference sequence). CDR3 length equals 15 residues. V dropped 2 bases and J dropped 5; count of bases not matched to a gene: 4. The CDR3 sequence is CASSIWDRGEYGYTF. Here the CDR3 DNA reads TGTGCCAGTAGTATATGGGACAGGGGGGAGTATGGCTACACCTTC.

This clone was recorded once. The chain carries TRBV28 and TRBJ1-5; weak D call: TRBD1 (5 bases). V lost 5 bases and J lost 9, with 17 bases in between. The germline V gene encodes CDR1 MDHEN and CDR2 SYDVKM. There are 14 residues in the CDR3. CDR3: CASSPTDRGGPQHF. CDR3 DNA sequence: TGTGCCAGCAGTCCCACAGACCGGGGGGGGCCCCAGCATTTT.

The rearrangement joins TRBV5-5 to TRBJ1-2, with D possibly matching TRBD1 (6 bases). V lost 0 bases to trimming and J lost 3 bases, with 9 bases between them. CDR1 is SGHKS, CDR2 YYEKEE, per germline (reference sequence). This CDR3 is 14 amino acids long. The CDR3 region is CASSLGQGYYGYTF. CDR3 nucleotides: TGTGCCAGCAGCTTGGGGCAGGGGTACTATGGCTACACCTTC.

This chain uses TRBV7-2 with TRBJ1-2; D perhaps matches TRBD1 (6 bases). CDR3 length: 14 residues. The V gene's germline CDR1 is SGHTA and CDR2 FQGNSA. V shed 2 bases and J shed 4 bases, with 11 bases lying between them. CDR3 nucleotide sequence: TGTGCCAGCAGCTTATATGCACAGGGCTATGGCTACACCTTC. This sequence encodes CASSLYAQGYGYTF. Supplemented by reference TRBV7-2 and TRBJ1-2, the full variable domain reads GAGVSQSPSNKVTEKGKDVELRCDPISGHTALYWYRQSLGQGLEFLIYFQGNSAPDKSGLPSDRFSAERTGGSVSTLTIQRTQQEDSAVYLCASSLYAQGYGYTFGSGTRLTVV.

This rearrangement joins TRBV7-9 to TRBJ1-1; 8 nucleotides align to TRBD1. The CDR3 extends over 16 amino acids. J lost 3 bases, V lost 1 base, and 7 bases had no gene match. CDR1 and CDR2 from the germline V gene are SEHNR and FQNEAQ (reference sequence). CDR3 in amino acids: CASSLGTGLVDTEAFF. The CDR3 DNA follows: TGTGCCAGCAGCTTAGGGACAGGGTTGGTAGACACTGAAGCTTTCTTT.

The V call is TRBV18, the J call TRBJ1-3; a weak D match, TRBD1 (6 bases). The CDR3 covers 13 residues. The germline gives CDR1 KGHSH, CDR2 LQKENI. The germline V and J ends were trimmed by 6 bases and 4 bases, with 10 bases remaining between them. CDR3 residues: CASSPQGGNTIYF. CDR3 DNA sequence: TGTGCCAGCTCCCCGCAGGGGGGAAACACCATATATTTT. Looking up the rest from reference TRBV18 and TRBJ1-3 gives the full variable domain: NAGVMQNPRHLVRRRGQEARLRCSPMKGHSHVYWYRQLPEEGLKFMVYLQKENIIDESGMPKERFSAEFPKEGPSILRIQQVVRGDSAAYFCASSPQGGNTIYFGEGSWLTVV.

V usage is TRBV30 and J usage is TRBJ1-4; D may be TRBD1 (5 bases). Germline V gene lookup returns CDR1 GTSNPN and CDR2 SVGIG (reference sequence). This CDR3 region has 15 residues. With 6 bases removed from V and 8 bases from J, the gap between germline ends came to 22 bases. The CDR3 nucleotides are TGTGCCTGCATCTCGGGGGAGCAGGGATGGGAAAAACTGTTTTTT. Encoded protein: CACISGEQGWEKLFF.